This T cell receptor (beta chain) was captured in a study of control samples from healthy donors and cancer patients. This clone was recorded once. Using immunoSEQ multiplex PCR, the repertoire was profiled, and TCRdb retains in-frame clones only, with some absent. The profile shows around 120,000 clones, 88% of them singletons. The CDR3 runs 13 residues. Trimming shortened V by 3 bases and J by 6 bases, and 11 bases separated the two germline ends. The TCR comes from a man aged 40-49 years in good health. The sequenced sample consisted of blood. The gene calls are TRBV12-3 or TRBV12-4 and TRBJ1-2, with D unresolved. The CDR3 DNA reads as TGTGCCAGCAGTTTTCGGTTAACGGATGGCTACACCTTC. Its translation: CASSFRLTDGYTF.